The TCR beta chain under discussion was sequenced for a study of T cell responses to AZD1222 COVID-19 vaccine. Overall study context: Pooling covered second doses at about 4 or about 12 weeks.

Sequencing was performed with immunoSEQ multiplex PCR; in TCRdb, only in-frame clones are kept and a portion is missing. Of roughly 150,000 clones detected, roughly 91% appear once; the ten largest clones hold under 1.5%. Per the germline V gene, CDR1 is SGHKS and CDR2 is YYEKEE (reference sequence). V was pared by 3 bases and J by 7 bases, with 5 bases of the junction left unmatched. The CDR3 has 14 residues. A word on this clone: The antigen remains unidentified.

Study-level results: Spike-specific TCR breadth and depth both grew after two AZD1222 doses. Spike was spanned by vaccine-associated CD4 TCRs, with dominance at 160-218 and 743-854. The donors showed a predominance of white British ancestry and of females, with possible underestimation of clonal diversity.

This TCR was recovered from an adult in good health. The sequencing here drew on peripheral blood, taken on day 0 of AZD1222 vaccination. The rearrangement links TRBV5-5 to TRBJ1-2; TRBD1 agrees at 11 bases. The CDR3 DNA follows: TGTGCCAGCAGCTCCACGGACAGGGGGCCTGGCTACACCTTC. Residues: CASSSTDRGPGYTF.